Listed below are T cell receptor beta chains from one sample, sequenced in a study of blood T cell repertoires in COVID-19. Sequenced by immunoSEQ multiplex PCR; TCRdb stores in-frame clones only, minus some. This table holds 310,000 or so clones, roughly 83% found once. The sample taken for sequencing was peripheral blood. These receptors all come from a woman aged 50 to 60 with acute or convalescent COVID-19. Both conserved end residues are part of each CDR3. Fields, in order: J gene, D gene, clone size, V gene, CDR3 protein, CDR3 DNA. A D gene is named only where the DNA matches it firmly. Size is omitted from some rows. Given values are once, few, many or a class for expanded clones.

TRBJ1-2,-,-,TRBV27,CASSFTGGSSGYTF,TGTGCCAGCAGTTTCACGGGGGGCAGCAGTGGCTACACCTTC
TRBJ2-3,-,-,TRBV5-1,CASSTGDGDTQYF,TGCGCCAGCAGCACGGGGGACGGAGATACGCAGTATTTT
TRBJ1-4,-,-,TRBV5-1,CASRPGGTNEKLFF,TGCGCCAGCAGGCCGGGGGGGACTAATGAAAAACTGTTTTTT
TRBJ2-7,-,-,TRBV3-1/TRBV3-2,CASSYSYEQYF,TGTGCCAGCAGCTACTCCTACGAGCAGTACTTC
TRBJ2-5,-,-,TRBV12-3/TRBV12-4,CASSIGGRETQYF,TGTGCCAGCAGTATAGGAGGGAGAGAGACCCAGTACTTC
TRBJ2-7,-,-,TRBV3-1/TRBV3-2,CASSQDTGEQYF,TGTGCCAGCAGCCAAGATACAGGCGAGCAGTACTTC
TRBJ2-7,-,once,TRBV6-5,CASSYFPPSSYEQYF,TGTGCCAGCAGTTACTTCCCCCCTTCCTCCTACGAGCAGTACTTC
TRBJ2-7,TRBD2,-,TRBV4-2,CASSLSQREGSQYF,TGTGCCAGCAGCCTAAGTCAGCGGGAAGGCTCGCAGTACTTC
TRBJ2-7,-,few,TRBV5-4,CASRVDSSYEQYF,TGTGCCAGCAGGGTGGACAGCTCCTACGAGCAGTACTTC
TRBJ1-2,-,-,TRBV28,CASSYAGLSNYGYTF,TGTGCCAGCAGTTACGCAGGACTTTCTAACTATGGCTACACCTTC
TRBJ2-2,-,-,TRBV7-3,CASSPLNTGELFF,TGTGCCAGCAGCCCTCTTAACACCGGGGAGCTGTTTTTT
TRBJ2-5,TRBD1,-,TRBV3-1/TRBV3-2,CASSQDWAGGQETQYF,TGTGCCAGCAGCCAAGATTGGGCAGGGGGCCAAGAGACCCAGTACTTC
TRBJ1-2,TRBD1,-,TRBV18,CASSGQNFEGYTF,TGTGCCAGCTCGGGACAGAATTTTGAGGGCTACACCTTC
TRBJ2-7,TRBD1,-,TRBV27,CASRALGTGVAEQYF,TGTGCCAGCAGGGCCCTCGGGACAGGGGTCGCCGAGCAGTACTTC
TRBJ2-1,TRBD2,-,TRBV7-9,CASSLGTGGEQFF,TGTGCCAGCAGCTTAGGGACGGGAGGTGAGCAGTTCTTC
TRBJ2-5,TRBD2,-,TRBV19,CASSTSYSGDYETQYF,TGTGCCAGTAGTACCTCCTATTCTGGGGACTATGAGACCCAGTACTTC
TRBJ1-6,TRBD1,-,TRBV27,CASRVQGANNSPLHF,TGTGCCAGCAGGGTACAGGGGGCGAATAATTCACCCCTCCACTTT
TRBJ1-5,-,-,TRBV3-1/TRBV3-2,CASSRSDSNQPQHF,TGTGCCAGCAGCCGGTCAGATAGCAATCAGCCCCAGCATTTT
TRBJ2-5,TRBD2,-,TRBV5-1,CASSLKTSGSDETQYF,TGCGCCAGCAGCTTGAAAACTAGCGGGAGCGATGAGACCCAGTACTTC
TRBJ1-1,-,-,TRBV7-9,CASSPTGPKLPEAFF,TGTGCCAGCAGCCCTACGGGTCCGAAGCTACCTGAAGCTTTCTTT
TRBJ2-5,-,-,TRBV18,CASSPPVARQETQYF,TGTGCCAGCTCACCACCGGTAGCGAGACAAGAGACCCAGTACTTC
TRBJ1-3,TRBD1,few,TRBV27,CASSPIRLTGWNTIYF,TGTGCCAGCAGTCCAATCCGCCTGACAGGGTGGAACACCATATATTTT
TRBJ1-5,-,-,TRBV6-1,CASSDTGFQPQHF,TGTGCCAGCAGTGACACGGGGTTTCAGCCCCAGCATTTT
TRBJ2-2,TRBD1,-,TRBV19,CASTVDRGNTGELFF,TGTGCCAGTACCGTTGACAGGGGGAACACCGGGGAGCTGTTTTTT
TRBJ1-3,TRBD1,-,TRBV11-2,CASSISPGQGSSGNTIYF,TGTGCCAGCAGCATAAGCCCGGGACAGGGGAGCTCTGGAAACACCATATATTTT
TRBJ1-1,-,-,TRBV11-2,CASSLWLWGGTEAFF,TGTGCCAGCAGCTTATGGCTGTGGGGGGGCACTGAAGCTTTCTTT
TRBJ1-4,TRBD1,-,TRBV24-1,CATSDTTGGDEKLFF,TGTGCCACCAGTGACACGACAGGGGGAGATGAAAAACTGTTTTTT
TRBJ2-3,TRBD2,few,TRBV6-5,CASSYQLAGSDTQYF,TGTGCCAGCAGTTACCAACTAGCGGGATCAGATACGCAGTATTTT
TRBJ2-5,TRBD2,-,TRBV7-7,CASSLEAGRGETQYF,TGTGCCAGCAGCTTAGAAGCGGGAAGGGGAGAGACCCAGTACTTC
TRBJ1-4,-,-,TRBV5-1,CASSLVVGDEKLFF,TGCGCCAGCAGCTTGGTTGTAGGAGATGAAAAACTGTTTTTT
TRBJ1-2,-,-,TRBV30,CAWSVWGLRDGYTF,TGTGCCTGGAGTGTATGGGGTTTGAGGGATGGCTACACCTTC
TRBJ1-2,TRBD1,-,TRBV18,CASSTRQGDYGYTF,TGTGCCAGCTCAACCAGACAGGGGGACTATGGCTACACCTTC
TRBJ2-7,TRBD1,-,TRBV7-2,CASSLGPLTGAHEQYF,TGTGCCAGCAGCTTAGGACCCTTGACAGGGGCCCATGAGCAGTACTTC
TRBJ2-5,TRBD1,once,TRBV2,CASRDRGETQYF,TGTGCCAGCAGAGACAGGGGGGAGACCCAGTACTTC
TRBJ2-1,TRBD2,once,TRBV6-2/TRBV6-3,CASSLLAGSYNEQFF,TGTGCCAGCAGTCTACTAGCGGGATCCTACAATGAGCAGTTCTTC
TRBJ1-5,-,-,TRBV2,CASSETTRGEPQHF,TGTGCCAGCAGTGAAACGACCCGGGGGGAGCCCCAGCATTTT
TRBJ2-1,TRBD2,few,TRBV9,CASSLRAGATAYNEQFF,TGTGCCAGCAGCCTCCGAGCGGGAGCTACTGCCTACAATGAGCAGTTCTTC
TRBJ2-7,TRBD2,-,TRBV27,CASSFSSGTSDYEQYF,TGTGCCAGCAGTTTTTCATCCGGGACTAGCGACTACGAGCAGTACTTC
TRBJ2-7,-,-,TRBV15,CATSREQGTYEQYF,TGTGCCACCAGCAGAGAACAGGGTACCTACGAGCAGTACTTC
TRBJ1-5,TRBD1,-,TRBV28,CASRAATGSGFQPQHF,TGTGCCAGCAGAGCCGCGACAGGGTCGGGGTTTCAGCCCCAGCATTTT
TRBJ1-1,-,-,TRBV5-6,CASSLSRGRGEAFF,TGTGCCAGCAGCTTGTCCCGGGGTAGAGGTGAAGCTTTCTTT
TRBJ1-4,TRBD1,-,TRBV5-6,CASSPLDRDEKLFF,TGTGCCAGCAGCCCGCTTGACAGGGATGAAAAACTGTTTTTT
TRBJ2-1,-,-,TRBV7-3,CASSSPTGTANEQFF,TGTGCCAGCAGCTCACCGACCGGGACTGCCAATGAGCAGTTCTTC
TRBJ2-1,-,-,TRBV10-3,CAISEGQLFYNEQFF,TGTGCCATCAGTGAGGGACAGCTCTTCTACAATGAGCAGTTCTTC
TRBJ2-1,TRBD1,-,TRBV7-3,CASSPGTGGQQFF,TGTGCCAGCAGTCCCGGGACAGGGGGTCAGCAGTTCTTC
TRBJ2-1,-,-,TRBV7-9,CASSSRDIAYNEQFF,TGTGCCAGCAGCTCCCGGGACATAGCTTACAATGAGCAGTTCTTC
TRBJ2-7,-,-,TRBV19,CASSIDSGTGHYEQYF,TGTGCCAGTAGTATAGACAGCGGGACGGGACACTACGAGCAGTACTTC
TRBJ2-5,TRBD1,-,TRBV27,CASRRIRTGLSLQETQYF,TGTGCCAGCAGGCGGATTAGGACAGGGCTAAGCCTTCAAGAGACCCAGTACTTC
TRBJ1-3,-,-,TRBV5-4,CASSSPKGSGNTIYF,TGTGCCAGCAGCTCCCCCAAGGGGTCGGGAAACACCATATATTTT
TRBJ2-1,-,-,TRBV11-3,CASSLGGVTYNEQFF,TGTGCCAGCAGCTTAGGGGGGGTCACCTACAATGAGCAGTTCTTC
TRBJ2-7,TRBD1,once,TRBV29-1,CSVSQGRLSSYEQYF,TGCAGCGTTTCACAGGGGAGACTCTCTTCCTACGAGCAGTACTTC